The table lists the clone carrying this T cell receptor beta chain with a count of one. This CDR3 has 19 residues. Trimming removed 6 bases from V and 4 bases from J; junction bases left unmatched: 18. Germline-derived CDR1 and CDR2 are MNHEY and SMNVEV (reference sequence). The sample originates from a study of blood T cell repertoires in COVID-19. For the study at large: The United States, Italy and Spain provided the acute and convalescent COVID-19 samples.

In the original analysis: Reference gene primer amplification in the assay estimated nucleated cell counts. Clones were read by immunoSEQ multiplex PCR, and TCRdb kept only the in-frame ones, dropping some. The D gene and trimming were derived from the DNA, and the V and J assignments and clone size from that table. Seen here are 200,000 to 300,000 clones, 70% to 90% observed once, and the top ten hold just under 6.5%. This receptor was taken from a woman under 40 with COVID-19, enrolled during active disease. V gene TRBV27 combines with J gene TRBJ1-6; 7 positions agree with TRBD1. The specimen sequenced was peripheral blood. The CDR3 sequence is CASSLRGRTGPHYNSPLHF. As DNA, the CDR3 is TGTGCCAGCAGCCTAAGGGGGAGGACAGGACCTCATTATAATTCACCCCTCCACTTT.